One sample yielded the 20 T cell receptor beta chains listed below, sequenced in a study of regulatory T cells in long-lasting Graves disease. The TCR beta library used iRepertoire HTBI primers with Arm-PCR amplification of CDR3. TCRdb processed the multiplex PCR reads anew with MiXCR; each CDR3 protein has one entry. The table shows 200,000 to 250,000 distinct CDR3 sequences, with roughly a fifth occurring only once. The time point here: newly diagnosed GD, antithyroid drugs for less than 3 months. From PBMCs, RNA was extracted and then used to make the TCR library. The data were also submitted as part of a second study, on T cells in Graves' hyperthyroidism and ophthalmopathy.

This specimen was peripheral blood mononuclear cells (PBMCs), taken at new diagnosis, from a patient treated with antithyroid drugs. The source is a woman under 40 with Graves disease.

This clonotype was seen repeatedly, ten times or more. The rearrangement uses TRBV6-1 and TRBJ2-4; 11 bases are a match to TRBD1. There are 20 residues in the CDR3. The ends lost 5 bases at V and 0 bases at J; junction bases unmatched: 15. Germline loops: CDR1 MNHNS, CDR2 SASEGT. CDR3 DNA sequence: TGTGCCAGCAGTCCGGACATCGGGACAGGGGGAGTTCTAGCCAAAAACATTCAGTACTTC. It codes for CASSPDIGTGGVLAKNIQYF.

This clonotype was detected ten times or more. V usage is TRBV9 and J usage is TRBJ1-5; D gene ambiguous. The CDR3 extends over 14 amino acids. V shed 4 bases and J shed 2 bases, with 10 bases lying between them. Germline CDR1 reads SGDLS; CDR2 reads YYNGEE. CDR3 coding DNA: TGTGCCAGCAGCCTCGGGGAGGGCAATCAGCCCCAGCATTTT. It is translated as CASSLGEGNQPQHF. The whole variable domain, filled in from reference TRBV9 and TRBJ1-5, reads DSGVTQTPKHLITATGQRVTLRCSPRSGDLSVYWYQQSLDQGLQFLIQYYNGEERAKGNILERFSAQQFPDLHSELNLSSLELGDSALYFCASSLGEGNQPQHFGDGTRLSIL.

This clonotype was counted many times. J is TRBJ2-2 and V is TRBV27; D is unresolved. The V end was cut by 4 bases, the J end by 4 bases, with 10 bases between. Per germline, CDR1 MNHEY and CDR2 SMNVEV (reference sequence). This CDR3 has 14 residues. CDR3 DNA sequence: TGTGCCAGCAGTTCGGCAATCTCCACCGGGGAGCTGTTTTTT. As protein: CASSSAISTGELFF.

This clonotype was counted ten times or more. This sequence joins TRBV28 and TRBJ1-5; D ambiguous. The CDR3 has 16 residues. V was trimmed by 5 bases and J by 0 bases, leaving 14 bases between them. Germline V gene sequence: CDR1 MDHEN, CDR2 SYDVKM. Here the CDR3 DNA reads TGTGCCAGCAGTCCCCCGACACCGTATAGCAATCAGCCCCAGCATTTT. Translation gives CASSPPTPYSNQPQHF.

Comment on this clonotype: A far larger clone is one nucleotide away, so this likely arose from a read error. The chain couples TRBV11-2 to TRBJ2-7; D is ambiguous. TRBJ2-3 matches the DNA end more closely, so the J call is doubtful. CDR3 length equals 14 residues. Looked up from germline, CDR1 is SGHAT and CDR2 is FQNNGV. The CDR3 DNA sequence: TGTGCCAGCAGCTACGCGACTCGCGCAGATACGCAGTATTTT. Its protein product is CASSYATRADTQYF.

V and J are TRBV12-3 or TRBV12-4 and TRBJ2-7; 7 bases match TRBD2. V lost 3 bases to trimming and J lost 6 bases; unmatched junction nucleotides: 8. The CDR3 extends over 14 amino acids. CDR3 DNA: TGTGCCAGCAGTTTTTCGGGGGGTGCCGGCGAGCAGTACTTC. This gives the protein CASSFSGGAGEQYF.

This clonotype came up many times. The rearrangement joins TRBV19 to TRBJ1-5; 10 nucleotides match TRBD1. Germline lookup yields CDR1 LNHDA and CDR2 SQIVND (reference sequence). The CDR3 runs 15 residues. V lost 9 bases and J lost 6; bases outside the gene matches: 11. CDR3 bases: TGTGCCAGCCTCAAGACGGGACAGGGGCCTCAGCCCCAGCATTTT. Protein: CASLKTGQGPQPQHF.

In this sample, this clonotype turned up many times. The rearrangement uses TRBV28 and TRBJ1-1, with D possibly TRBD1 on 5 matching bases. CDR1 and CDR2 from the germline V gene are MDHEN and SYDVKM. The CDR3 runs 14 residues. Deletions cut 5 bases from V and 4 bases from J, with 14 bases between. CDR3: CASSPRGVGTEAFF. DNA of the CDR3: TGTGCCAGCAGTCCTCGGGGGGTTGGCACTGAAGCTTTCTTT.

This chain links TRBV2 with TRBJ1-1; 8 positions match TRBD1. This CDR3 is 14 amino acids long. Trimming removed 11 bases from V and 4 bases from J; junction bases left unmatched: 12. Germline lookup yields CDR1 SNHLY and CDR2 FYNNEI. CDR3 DNA: TGTGCCGGAGCTCTGACAGGGGTCAGCACTGAAGCTTTCTTT. This codes for CAGALTGVSTEAFF.

This clonotype was picked up a small number of times. The V call is TRBV7-3, the J call TRBJ1-5; no clear D gene. The CDR3 loop spans 13 amino acids. From germline, CDR1 is SGHTA and CDR2 FQGTGA. Trimming removed 6 bases at V and 4 bases at J, with 10 bases between. CDR3 in amino acids: CASSLERNQPQHF. The CDR3 DNA sequence: TGTGCCAGCAGTCTAGAACGAAATCAGCCCCAGCATTTT.

This chain links TRBV20-1 with TRBJ2-7; possibly TRBD2 for D (5 bases). V was pared by 1 base and J by 3 bases, with 10 bases between. The germline gives CDR1 DFQATT, CDR2 SNEGSKA (reference sequence). CDR3 length: 13 residues. The CDR3: CSARAGSDYEQYF. DNA of the CDR3: TGCAGTGCTAGAGCTGGTAGCGACTACGAGCAGTACTTC.

This clonotype was observed many times. The chain has TRBV9 and TRBJ2-3; 13 bases align to TRBD2. The trim removed 0 bases at V and 5 bases at J, leaving 12 bases unmatched. CDR1 and CDR2 from the germline V gene are SGDLS and YYNGEE. CDR3 length: 19 amino acids. This chain's CDR3 is CASSVGRTSGRPSVDTQYF. The CDR3 coding sequence is TGTGCCAGCAGCGTAGGGAGGACTAGCGGGAGACCCTCTGTAGATACGCAGTATTTT.

This clonotype has a count of ten or more. The chain employs TRBV9 and TRBJ2-1, with 8 positions matching TRBD2. CDR1 is SGDLS and CDR2 is YYNGEE in the germline V gene. The CDR3 is 16 amino acids. Losses at the gene ends were 2 bases for V and 5 bases for J; bases not matched to a gene: 9. The CDR3 bases are TGTGCCAGCAGCGTGTCAGTAGCGGGAATGGACAATGAGCAGTTCTTC. Its translation: CASSVSVAGMDNEQFF. Drawing the rest from reference TRBV9 and TRBJ2-1, the complete variable domain is DSGVTQTPKHLITATGQRVTLRCSPRSGDLSVYWYQQSLDQGLQFLIQYYNGEERAKGNILERFSAQQFPDLHSELNLSSLELGDSALYFCASSVSVAGMDNEQFFGPGTRLTVL.

This clonotype was picked up many times. The V call is TRBV2, the J call TRBJ2-5; 8 bases are shared with TRBD2. The germline CDR1 and CDR2 sequences are SNHLY and FYNNEI. The CDR3 consists of 13 residues. J lost 1 base, V lost 11 bases, and 6 bases had no gene match. CDR3 coding DNA: TGTGCCGGTAGCGGGGAAATCCAAGAGACCCAGTACTTC. Its protein product is CAGSGEIQETQYF.

This clonotype was detected many times. The V and J genes are TRBV2 and TRBJ1-1, with unresolved D. The CDR3 covers 15 residues. The V gene lost 1 base and the J gene lost 3 bases, with 12 bases spanning the gap. CDR1 is SNHLY and CDR2 is FYNNEI in the germline V gene. The CDR3 region has the DNA TGTGCCAGCAGTGAAGGGGAACGAGCCTACACTGAAGCTTTCTTT. It translates to CASSEGERAYTEAFF.

A few counts support this clonotype. One junction end does not reproduce the germline sequence, and a read error may be involved. This chain connects TRBV6-1 to TRBJ1-4, with D tentatively TRBD1 (5 bases). Germline loops: CDR1 MNHNS, CDR2 SASEGT. The CDR3 sequence is 15 residues long. CDR3 region: CVSRVPGRMREKLFF. CDR3 bases: TGTGTCAGCAGGGTCCCAGGGCGAATGCGGGAAAAACTGTTTTTT.

With respect to this clonotype: Relative to the germline gene, one junction end is altered; a read error may explain this. CDR3 loop: CASQRAGGVIDAQYF. The CDR3 DNA reads TGTGCCAGCCAACGGGCGGGAGGGGTGATAGATGCGCAGTATTTT. V is TRBV3-1 and J is TRBJ2-3; 9 bases fit TRBD2. The CDR3 consists of 15 residues. Germline CDR1 LGHDT, CDR2 YNNKEL (reference sequence).

This clonotype was detected many times. CDR3 amino acids: CAWRLQQYF. The CDR3 DNA reads TGTGCCTGGAGGCTCCAGCAGTACTTC. This sequence joins TRBV30 and TRBJ2-7; D ambiguous. The CDR3 is made up of 9 amino acids. CDR1 and CDR2 (germline): GTSNPN, SVGIG (reference sequence). V lost 3 bases and J 8 bases, leaving 5 bases between the germline ends.

This clonotype was detected ten times or more. This chain connects TRBV12-3 or TRBV12-4 to TRBJ1-2; tentatively, D is TRBD1 (5 bases). V was cut by 3 bases and J by 4 bases, with 9 bases left in between. There are 13 residues in the CDR3. For the CDR3, the DNA is TGTGCCAGCAGTTTCGGGACGTCCTATGGCTACACCTTC. This gives the protein CASSFGTSYGYTF.

This clonotype was found many times. The genes are TRBV7-3 and TRBJ2-7, with D possibly being TRBD1 or TRBD2 (6 bases each). The germline V gene has CDR1 SGHTA and CDR2 FQGTGA. This CDR3 is built from 15 residues. Trimming took off 3 bases at V and 3 bases at J, with 15 bases between the two ends. As DNA, the CDR3 is TGTGCCAGCAGCTTCCTCGGGGGCTCCGGCTACGAGCAGTACTTC. Amino acid sequence: CASSFLGGSGYEQYF.